This T cell receptor (beta chain) is drawn from a study of technical replicates of blood from several donors. Germline CDR1 and CDR2: MNHEY and SMNVEV (reference sequence). The CDR3 is 13 residues long. Trimming took off 3 bases at V and 2 bases at J, with 7 bases between the two ends. Sequenced by immunoSEQ multiplex PCR; TCRdb stores in-frame clones only, minus some. In the table there are about 97,000 clones, about 95% of which are singletons. This clone was seen only once. The source material was T cells isolated from PBMCs. This clonotype was obtained from a human donor in good health. This chain uses TRBV27 with TRBJ1-2; D possibly corresponds to TRBD1 (5 bases). CDR3 loop: CASSLQGNYGYTF. DNA for the CDR3: TGTGCCAGCAGTTTGCAGGGAAACTATGGCTACACCTTC.